These T cell receptor beta chains were read from a single sample in a study of technical replicates of blood from a few donors. Measured with immunoSEQ multiplex PCR; TCRdb has only the in-frame clones, and not every one. The table shows more than 65,000 clones, with about nine tenths occurring only once. The specimen sequenced was T cells isolated from PBMCs. The receptors derive from a human donor in good health. Each CDR3 is given with its conserved first and last residue. A D gene is named only where the DNA matches it firmly. A clone size is listed for some rows: how often the clone was seen (once, few, many), or a class if it is expanded.

cdr3_nt: TGTGCCTGGAGTAGAGACTACAACACCGGGGAGCTGTTTTTT
cdr3_aa: CAWSRDYNTGELFF
v_call: TRBV30
clone_size: -
d_call: -
j_call: TRBJ2-2

cdr3_nt: TGCGCCAGCAGCCAAGATCAGGGAAGTGGGAATCAGCCCCAGCATTTT
cdr3_aa: CASSQDQGSGNQPQHF
v_call: TRBV4-3
clone_size: -
d_call: -
j_call: TRBJ1-5

cdr3_nt: TGTGCCAGCAGTTATCAGGGGTTGAGCACTGAAGCTTTCTTT
cdr3_aa: CASSYQGLSTEAFF
v_call: TRBV2
clone_size: -
d_call: -
j_call: TRBJ1-1

cdr3_nt: TGTGCCAGCAGTTTATCAGCCAGGGGGCGAACCGGGGAGCTGTTTTTT
cdr3_aa: CASSLSARGRTGELFF
v_call: TRBV28
clone_size: -
d_call: TRBD1
j_call: TRBJ2-2

cdr3_nt: TGTGCCAGCACAAGGACTAGCGTGGGCGAGCAGTACTTC
cdr3_aa: CASTRTSVGEQYF
v_call: TRBV2
clone_size: -
d_call: TRBD2
j_call: TRBJ2-7

cdr3_nt: TGCAGCGTAATTAGGCGGCTTCAGAACACTGAAGCTTTCTTT
cdr3_aa: CSVIRRLQNTEAFF
v_call: TRBV29-1
clone_size: once
d_call: -
j_call: TRBJ1-1

cdr3_nt: TGCGCCAGCAGCTCCCAACGACTAGCGGGAGGCTCCTACAATGAGCAGTTCTTC
cdr3_aa: CASSSQRLAGGSYNEQFF
v_call: TRBV5-1
clone_size: -
d_call: TRBD2
j_call: TRBJ2-1

cdr3_nt: TGTGCCAGCTCACCATCAGGACTAGCGGGAGGCGAGCAGTACTTC
cdr3_aa: CASSPSGLAGGEQYF
v_call: TRBV18
clone_size: -
d_call: TRBD2
j_call: TRBJ2-7

cdr3_nt: TGTGCCAGTAGTGCGCCTCCCGGGACAGGTAAACACGAGCAGTACTTC
cdr3_aa: CASSAPPGTGKHEQYF
v_call: TRBV19
clone_size: -
d_call: TRBD1
j_call: TRBJ2-7

cdr3_nt: TGCGCCAGCAGCTCGATAACAGGATTTAATGAAAAACTGTTTTTT
cdr3_aa: CASSSITGFNEKLFF
v_call: TRBV5-1
clone_size: -
d_call: -
j_call: TRBJ1-4

cdr3_nt: TGTGCCAGCAGGGCCGGGGTACCCTACGAGCAGTACTTC
cdr3_aa: CASRAGVPYEQYF
v_call: TRBV27
clone_size: -
d_call: -
j_call: TRBJ2-7

cdr3_nt: TGCGCCAGCAGCCAAGTTGCGGCCTACGAGCAGTACTTC
cdr3_aa: CASSQVAAYEQYF
v_call: TRBV4-1
clone_size: -
d_call: -
j_call: TRBJ2-7

cdr3_nt: TGTGCCAGCATGACGGGGTCCTACGAGCAGTACTTC
cdr3_aa: CASMTGSYEQYF
v_call: TRBV28
clone_size: -
d_call: -
j_call: TRBJ2-7

cdr3_nt: TGTGCCAGCAGTTTAGGCAGGGGGTACGAGCAGTACTTC
cdr3_aa: CASSLGRGYEQYF
v_call: TRBV27
clone_size: -
d_call: TRBD1
j_call: TRBJ2-7

cdr3_nt: TGTGCCAGCAATGAGGGGACACCGCGAAACACCATATATTTT
cdr3_aa: CASNEGTPRNTIYF
v_call: TRBV6-1
clone_size: -
d_call: -
j_call: TRBJ1-3

cdr3_nt: TGCGCCAGCAGCTTGCGGGGACAACTAAACACTGAAGCTTTCTTT
cdr3_aa: CASSLRGQLNTEAFF
v_call: TRBV5-1
clone_size: -
d_call: -
j_call: TRBJ1-1

cdr3_nt: TGTGCCAGCAGCACAGCTACCTGGCTGAACGTCACAGATACGCAGTATTTT
cdr3_aa: CASSTATWLNVTDTQYF
v_call: TRBV11-3
clone_size: -
d_call: -
j_call: TRBJ2-3

cdr3_nt: TGTGCCAGCAGTGAATATACAGCGGGAGTTAAAGATACGCAGTATTTT
cdr3_aa: CASSEYTAGVKDTQYF
v_call: TRBV2
clone_size: -
d_call: TRBD2
j_call: TRBJ2-3

cdr3_nt: TGCGCCAGCAGCGACAGGGGGCGCGTGGAGACCCAGTACTTC
cdr3_aa: CASSDRGRVETQYF
v_call: TRBV5-1
clone_size: -
d_call: TRBD1
j_call: TRBJ2-5

cdr3_nt: TGTGCCAGCAGCTGGGGACTTAGCTCCTACGAGCAGTACTTC
cdr3_aa: CASSWGLSSYEQYF
v_call: TRBV11-2
clone_size: -
d_call: -
j_call: TRBJ2-7

cdr3_nt: TGTGCCAGCAGCTTAATGGGACAGGGGGTTATAACCGGGGAGCTGTTTTTT
cdr3_aa: CASSLMGQGVITGELFF
v_call: TRBV11-2
clone_size: -
d_call: TRBD1
j_call: TRBJ2-2

cdr3_nt: TGTGCCTGGAGTGTGCAGTACGAGCAGTACTTC
cdr3_aa: CAWSVQYEQYF
v_call: TRBV30
clone_size: -
d_call: -
j_call: TRBJ2-7

cdr3_nt: TGTGCCAGCAGCCACTGGACTAGCGTGAATACGCAGTATTTT
cdr3_aa: CASSHWTSVNTQYF
v_call: TRBV11-2
clone_size: -
d_call: TRBD2
j_call: TRBJ2-3

cdr3_nt: TGTGCCAGTAGAGGACAGGATAATGAAAAACTGTTTTTT
cdr3_aa: CASRGQDNEKLFF
v_call: TRBV19
clone_size: few
d_call: TRBD1
j_call: TRBJ1-4

cdr3_nt: TGTGCCAGCAGTTTCAATAGGGAGAGCTCCTACGAGCAGTACTTC
cdr3_aa: CASSFNRESSYEQYF
v_call: TRBV27
clone_size: -
d_call: -
j_call: TRBJ2-7

cdr3_nt: TGTGCCAGCAGTCTGGGGGACAGCCTTAATGAAAAACTGTTTTTT
cdr3_aa: CASSLGDSLNEKLFF
v_call: TRBV28
clone_size: once
d_call: TRBD1
j_call: TRBJ1-4

cdr3_nt: TGTGCCTGGAGTGTACACAGGGGGGAGACCCAGTACTTC
cdr3_aa: CAWSVHRGETQYF
v_call: TRBV30
clone_size: -
d_call: TRBD1
j_call: TRBJ2-5

cdr3_nt: TGTGCCAGCAGCTATACCGGACAGGGCGGAGGGGAAAAACTGTTTTTT
cdr3_aa: CASSYTGQGGGEKLFF
v_call: TRBV6-6
clone_size: -
d_call: TRBD1
j_call: TRBJ1-4

cdr3_nt: TGTGCCAGCAGCTCAGGGGGTACAGGGTCTAACTATGGCTACACCTTC
cdr3_aa: CASSSGGTGSNYGYTF
v_call: TRBV11-3
clone_size: -
d_call: TRBD1
j_call: TRBJ1-2

cdr3_nt: TGTGCCAGCAGCTCATCACTAGCGGGAGCCCCCGAGCAGTACTTC
cdr3_aa: CASSSSLAGAPEQYF
v_call: TRBV13
clone_size: -
d_call: TRBD2
j_call: TRBJ2-7

cdr3_nt: TGTGCCAGCAGTTCTGTGAACACTGAAGCTTTCTTT
cdr3_aa: CASSSVNTEAFF
v_call: TRBV27
clone_size: -
d_call: -
j_call: TRBJ1-1

cdr3_nt: TGTGCCAGCAGCTTGGCCGGGGGTCAAGAGACCCAGTACTTC
cdr3_aa: CASSLAGGQETQYF
v_call: TRBV5-6
clone_size: -
d_call: -
j_call: TRBJ2-5

cdr3_nt: TGTGCCTGGAACGGGGGACGGACTAGCGGGTTTGGAGGGTCCTACGAGCAGTACTTC
cdr3_aa: CAWNGGRTSGFGGSYEQYF
v_call: TRBV30
clone_size: -
d_call: TRBD2
j_call: TRBJ2-7

cdr3_nt: TGCAGTGTACGGTTAAATGAGCAGTTCTTC
cdr3_aa: CSVRLNEQFF
v_call: TRBV20-1
clone_size: -
d_call: -
j_call: TRBJ2-1

cdr3_nt: TGTGCCAGCTCACCAGGAGCGGGAGGGCCTATTTCGCAGTATTTT
cdr3_aa: CASSPGAGGPISQYF
v_call: TRBV18
clone_size: -
d_call: TRBD2
j_call: TRBJ2-3

cdr3_nt: TGCGCCAGCAGCTCCCTTCGGGGAACTAATGAAAAACTGTTTTTT
cdr3_aa: CASSSLRGTNEKLFF
v_call: TRBV5-1
clone_size: few
d_call: -
j_call: TRBJ1-4

cdr3_nt: TGTGCCAGCAGTCAGACAGCGGGGCCCCAGCATTTT
cdr3_aa: CASSQTAGPQHF
v_call: TRBV5-8
clone_size: -
d_call: -
j_call: TRBJ1-5

cdr3_nt: TGTGCCAGCAGCGCCACTAGCGGTTCCGGGTACACCGGGGAGCTGTTTTTT
cdr3_aa: CASSATSGSGYTGELFF
v_call: TRBV9
clone_size: -
d_call: TRBD2
j_call: TRBJ2-2

cdr3_nt: TGTGCCTGGCCGCCCTTCAGGGGCGACACTGAAGCTTTCTTT
cdr3_aa: CAWPPFRGDTEAFF
v_call: TRBV30
clone_size: -
d_call: -
j_call: TRBJ1-1

cdr3_nt: TGTGCCGTTGGACAGGGGACGCTCTACAATGAGCAGTTCTTC
cdr3_aa: CAVGQGTLYNEQFF
v_call: TRBV25-1
clone_size: -
d_call: TRBD1
j_call: TRBJ2-1

cdr3_nt: TGTGCCAGCAGCCAAACAGTTGCTGGGGCCAACGTCCTGACTTTC
cdr3_aa: CASSQTVAGANVLTF
v_call: TRBV6-5
clone_size: once
d_call: -
j_call: TRBJ2-6

cdr3_nt: TGTGCCAGCACCCCAATGCGTGGTAATCAGCCCCAGCATTTT
cdr3_aa: CASTPMRGNQPQHF
v_call: TRBV27
clone_size: -
d_call: -
j_call: TRBJ1-5

cdr3_nt: TGTGCCAGCAGCCAAGTGTCCCAGGGGGCAATACCTTTCTACGAGCAGTACTTC
cdr3_aa: CASSQVSQGAIPFYEQYF
v_call: TRBV4-2
clone_size: -
d_call: TRBD1
j_call: TRBJ2-7

cdr3_nt: TGTGCCAGTAGTCAGGGAAACATTCAGTACTTC
cdr3_aa: CASSQGNIQYF
v_call: TRBV19
clone_size: -
d_call: -
j_call: TRBJ2-4

cdr3_nt: TGCAGCGTTGTCCGGGTGAGCTCTGGGGCCAACGTCCTGACTTTC
cdr3_aa: CSVVRVSSGANVLTF
v_call: TRBV29-1
clone_size: -
d_call: -
j_call: TRBJ2-6

cdr3_nt: TGCGCCAGCAGTGATTTAGCGGGAGCCTACAATGAGCAGTTCTTC
cdr3_aa: CASSDLAGAYNEQFF
v_call: TRBV10-2
clone_size: -
d_call: TRBD2
j_call: TRBJ2-1

cdr3_nt: TGTGCCAGCAGCTTGCCTACAGGGGCGGGCGAAGCTTTCTTT
cdr3_aa: CASSLPTGAGEAFF
v_call: TRBV5-6
clone_size: -
d_call: TRBD1
j_call: TRBJ1-1

cdr3_nt: TGTGCCAGCAGTCCCGGGACTAGCGGAATAAAAGAGACCCAGTACTTC
cdr3_aa: CASSPGTSGIKETQYF
v_call: TRBV7-9
clone_size: -
d_call: TRBD2
j_call: TRBJ2-5

cdr3_nt: TGTGCCAGCAGTCCGGACTTGGGAGAAAAACTGTTTTTT
cdr3_aa: CASSPDLGEKLFF
v_call: TRBV28
clone_size: -
d_call: -
j_call: TRBJ1-4

cdr3_nt: TGTGCCTGGAGCCTAGCGGGAGGCCAGCAGTACTTC
cdr3_aa: CAWSLAGGQQYF
v_call: TRBV30
clone_size: -
d_call: TRBD2
j_call: TRBJ2-7

cdr3_nt: TGTGCCAGCAACCCTTCGGGGGGTAGCTATGGCTACACCTTC
cdr3_aa: CASNPSGGSYGYTF
v_call: TRBV11-2
clone_size: -
d_call: -
j_call: TRBJ1-2

cdr3_nt: TGTGCCAGCAGTAGAGCTCTAGCGGGAGGGTACGAGCAGTACTTC
cdr3_aa: CASSRALAGGYEQYF
v_call: TRBV27
clone_size: few
d_call: TRBD2
j_call: TRBJ2-7

cdr3_nt: TGTGCCAGCTCACCACGACTAGCGGGAGAATCAGGGGAGCTGTTTTTT
cdr3_aa: CASSPRLAGESGELFF
v_call: TRBV18
clone_size: -
d_call: TRBD2
j_call: TRBJ2-2